The clone carrying this TCR beta chain showed up just a few times. Its matching antigen is unknown. The junction had 13 bases not matched to a gene; V was cut back by 5 bases and J by 6 bases. CDR1 SGHTA and CDR2 FQGNSA come from the germline V gene. This CDR3 is 16 amino acids long. TCRdb fed the reads into MiXCR, producing one record per CDR3 protein. The sample carries 550,000 to 700,000 distinct CDR3 sequences, around two fifths recorded once. The sample originates from a study of T cell repertoires in cytomegalovirus infection. Study-wide findings and caveats: Cumulative public TCR beta family frequency identified CMV carriers with the relevant HLA. Ex vivo responses were dominated by HLA-C-restricted CMV-specific TCR beta clonotypes.

Source: cultured PBMCs, taken from culture after CMV antigen stimulation. This receptor was obtained from a human donor in good health (CMV status not recorded). Some clones in this sample may be carry-over from other donors' samples. The chain combines TRBV7-2 with TRBJ2-1; TRBD2 matches at 7 bases. The CDR3 region is CASSANSGIVGNEQFF. The DNA for the CDR3 is TGTGCCAGCAGCGCCAACAGCGGGATCGTCGGCAATGAGCAGTTCTTC.